This TCR beta chain was identified during a study of brain T cells in children with intractable seizures (dated by TCRdb to the early 2020s). Regarding the study in general: Resected brain tissue from roughly 53 pediatric epilepsy surgery cases was first screened for immune gene transcripts using a NanoString immunology panel. Among the approximately 12 selected surgery cases, eight also had pre-surgery blood sequenced, leaving four with brain tissue only.

Regarding this clone: Its antigen is currently not known. No per-base quality is available; no much larger clone lies one base away.

Study-level results and caveats: Because sequencing depth was different between pre-surgery and post-surgery blood, clones absent from the pre-surgery sample may reflect undersampling. Viral specificity was inferred solely from CDR3 sequence similarity, and the HCMV serostatus of the patients was not known.

The germline V gene yields MDHEN for CDR1 and SYDVKM for CDR2. The CDR3 starts with the cysteine, ends with the phenylalanine, and has 13 residues. Solely the CDR3 DNA is kept, with 39 bases framed from the first base. V loses 7 bases of germline sequence and J loses 7 bases, and the interval between the two ends is 13 bases. What this sample's time point label stands for: resected brain tissue, or blood drawn just prior to surgery. The surgery cases showing the highest brain T cell transcript signatures were chosen for TCR beta chain sequencing of brain tissue and, when available, of blood. Prior to surgery, the patients had been treated with at least one anti-epileptic drug. TCR-sequenced patients were children with drug-resistant epilepsy due to tuberous sclerosis complex, focal cortical dysplasia, Rasmussen encephalitis or hemimegalencephaly. Bulk genomic DNA was isolated from unsorted brain tissue and whole blood using the Monarch genomic DNA purification kit.

The immunoSEQ assay was applied to genomic DNA to generate the TCR beta chain sequences. Regarding the original processing steps: CDR3 sequences not starting with the conserved framework cysteine at position 104 were manually removed. To get clonality, the normalized Shannon's Diversity Index was subtracted from one, giving values from 0 (maximal diversity) to 1 (oligoclonal). Chi-squared comparison-of-proportions tests were used to check whether the frequency of the same CDR3 differed between samples, for example brain versus blood. Public clonotypes were found by searching immuneACCESS, and the VDJdb browser was used to assess similarity to known antiviral clonotypes. The clones in this table, taken by TCRdb from immuneACCESS, are in-frame only. Not every clone is retained; where verified, under half of the shortfall comes from an unresolved V gene, and the cause of the rest is unknown. V and J calls and clone size are copied from that table; D and trimming were computed from the DNA. Counted in this sample were tens of thousands of clones; approximately 94% of them appeared once. Roughly 1.4% of the sample is held by the ten biggest clonotypes.

The TCR comes from a boy younger than two with tuberous sclerosis and intractable seizures. Rearrangement joined TRBV28 to TRBJ1-4; the best D guess is TRBD1, with 6 bases matching. Sequencing was performed on peripheral blood, taken at surgery. The DNA sequence is as follows: TGTGCCAGCAATAACAGGGTGGCTGAAAAACTGTTTTTT. This is translated as CASNNRVAEKLFF.